The next 32 T cell receptor beta chains were all read from a single sample in a study of T cells in Graves' hyperthyroidism and ophthalmopathy. Researchers amplified the TCR beta CDR3 regions from RNA transcripts. A set of HTBI primers served as the primers for a first-round RT-PCR of the TCR CDR3. One entry per CDR3 protein, called by TCRdb with MiXCR from the multiplex PCR reads. The sample shows 450,000 to 600,000 distinct CDR3 sequences, 12% to 15% of them seen only once. Sequencing was performed on blood. These receptor sequences come from a woman between 40 and 50 years old with Graves' hyperthyroidism.

This clonotype has at least ten counts. This chain links TRBV12-3 or TRBV12-4 with TRBJ1-5; no firm D call. The ends were cut back, 3 bases at V and 5 bases at J, with 8 bases in the middle. There are 13 residues in the CDR3. This CDR3 reads CASSLAADQPQHF. DNA for the CDR3: TGTGCCAGCAGTTTGGCAGCAGATCAGCCCCAGCATTTT.

This clonotype came up a few times. V and J are TRBV6-2 or TRBV6-3 and TRBJ1-4; the D gene is possibly TRBD1 (5 bases). The length of the CDR3 is 15 residues. The V end lost 7 bases, the J end lost 8 bases, and 20 bases lay between the germline ends. Germline CDR1 reads MNHEY; CDR2 reads SVGEGT. This CDR3 is CASNKAQGLEEKLFF. In nucleotides, the CDR3 is TGTGCCAGCAACAAAGCTCAGGGCCTAGAGGAAAAACTGTTTTTT.

This clonotype was seen at least ten times. V gene TRBV27 combines with J gene TRBJ2-7; TRBD2 aligns across 10 bases. CDR1 MNHEY and CDR2 SMNVEV come from the germline V gene (reference sequence). V gave up 2 bases and J gave up 2 bases; unmatched junction bases: 3. The CDR3 is 15 amino acids. The CDR3 sequence is CASSLGLAVTYEQYF. In DNA, the CDR3 is TGTGCCAGCAGTTTAGGACTAGCGGTAACCTACGAGCAGTACTTC.

The table lists this clonotype with many counts. The chain is built from TRBV7-9 and TRBJ2-2; a possible D gene is TRBD2 (6 bases). The CDR3 contains 15 residues. CDR1 SEHNR and CDR2 FQNEAQ come from the germline V gene (reference sequence). Trimming took 5 bases from V and 2 from J, leaving 12 bases between them. DNA for the CDR3: TGTGCCAGCAGCCGGGACTCACCAAACACCGGGGAGCTGTTTTTT. Translation gives CASSRDSPNTGELFF. Full variable domain (remainder filled in from reference TRBV7-9 and TRBJ2-2): DTGVSQNPRHKITKRGQNVTFRCDPISEHNRLYWYRQTLGQGPEFLTYFQNEAQLEKSRLLSDRFSAERPKGSFSTLEIQRTEQGDSAMYLCASSRDSPNTGELFFGEGSRLTVL.

This clonotype came up a few times. For the CDR3, the DNA is TGTGCCTGGAGTGTACAGCAGGGCTCTAATGAAAAACTGTTTTTT. Residues: CAWSVQQGSNEKLFF. This rearrangement joins TRBV30 to TRBJ1-4; a possible D gene is TRBD1 (5 bases). CDR3 length: 15 residues. CDR1 is GTSNPN and CDR2 is SVGIG in the germline V gene (reference sequence). Trimming removed 0 bases at V and 3 bases at J, with 11 bases between. Full variable domain (missing parts from reference TRBV30 and TRBJ1-4): SQTIHQWPATLVQPVGSPLSLECTVEGTSNPNLYWYRQAAGRGLQLLFYSVGIGQISSEVPQNLSASRPQDRQFILSSKKLLLSDSGFYLCAWSVQQGSNEKLFFGSGTQLSVL.

This clonotype was recorded at least ten times. The V gene is TRBV5-1, the J gene TRBJ2-1; 7 bases match TRBD2. This CDR3 comprises 14 residues. The germline V gene has CDR1 SGHRS and CDR2 YFSETQ. J lost 8 bases, V lost 3 bases, and 8 bases had no gene match. The CDR3 DNA is TGCGCCAGCAGCTCCCTGCCGCTAGCGGATGAGCAGTTCTTC. Its protein is CASSSLPLADEQFF.

This clonotype was observed at least ten times. The rearrangement links TRBV15 to TRBJ2-1, with 9 bases matching TRBD2. This CDR3 is built from 16 residues. J lost 4 bases, V lost 2 bases, and 6 bases had no gene match. The germline V gene has CDR1 LNHNV and CDR2 YYDKDF (reference sequence). The CDR3 DNA reads as TGTGCCACCAGCAGACCGGGACTAGCATCATACAATGAGCAGTTCTTC. Translation gives CATSRPGLASYNEQFF.

This clonotype was observed at least ten times. The chain carries TRBV7-2 and TRBJ1-2, with 7 bases matching TRBD1. This CDR3 is 12 amino acids long. In germline, CDR1 is SGHTA, CDR2 FQGNSA. The ends lost 5 bases at V and 7 bases at J; junction bases unmatched: 4. The CDR3 DNA reads TGTGCCAGCAGCGAACAGGGGTTTGGCTACACCTTC. It codes for CASSEQGFGYTF.

Remarks on this clonotype: A read error may be the cause here, since a much bigger clone is one base away. This chain joins TRBV3-1 and TRBJ1-3; the match to TRBD1 covers 7 bases. The CDR3 length is 16 residues. Germline CDR1 reads LGHDT; CDR2 reads YNNKEL (reference sequence). CDR3 sequence reads: CASSQTGTYSGNTVYF. DNA for the CDR3: TGTGCCAGCAGCCAGACAGGGACTTACTCTGGAAACACCGTATATTTT.

This clonotype has only a few counts. V and J are TRBV20-1 and TRBJ2-3; no reliable D call. Between the trimmed V and J ends, which lost 3 bases and 5 bases, there was a span of 12 bases. The CDR3 covers 13 residues. Germline CDR1 reads DFQATT; CDR2 reads SNEGSKA (reference sequence). CDR3 in DNA: TGCAGTGCTAGTCTTAATCCGGGAGATACGCAGTATTTT. Its protein is CSASLNPGDTQYF.

This clonotype was detected a few times. CDR3 DNA: TGTGCCAGCAGTTTATCGGTCGTTGGGGCTAACTATGGCTACACCTTC. This encodes CASSLSVVGANYGYTF. This sequence joins TRBV12-3 or TRBV12-4 and TRBJ1-2; D not certain. There are 16 residues in the CDR3. V lost 2 bases to trimming and J lost 0 bases, with 13 bases between them.

The sample holds many counts of this clonotype. The chain recombines TRBV6-1 with TRBJ1-2, with D possibly TRBD1 on 5 matching bases. From germline, CDR1 is MNHNS and CDR2 SASEGT. V was clipped by 2 bases and J by 4 bases, with 11 bases between them. The CDR3 totals 14 residues. The CDR3 protein is CASSEKGQGYGYTF. CDR3 DNA: TGTGCCAGCAGTGAAAAGGGCCAGGGCTATGGCTACACCTTC.

Of note for this clonotype: A read error may produce the germline difference seen at one junction end. The CDR3 sequence: CASSQDGPPPPYNEQFF. The CDR3, as DNA: TGCGCCAGCAGCCAAGATGGGCCACCCCCCCCCTACAATGAGCAGTTCTTC. The rearrangement uses TRBV2 and TRBJ2-1; D is unresolved. Germline V gives CDR1 SNHLY, CDR2 FYNNEI. This CDR3 is 17 amino acids long.

This clonotype was picked up many times. This rearrangement joins TRBV20-1 to TRBJ1-2, with D hard to call. Trimming left V 0 bases short and J 8 bases short, with 13 bases between. The CDR3 length is 13 residues. Germline V gene lookup returns CDR1 DFQATT and CDR2 SNEGSKA (reference sequence). CDR3 nucleotide sequence: TGCAGTGCTAGAGATCCCATGGGGAAGGGCTACACCTTC. This gives the protein CSARDPMGKGYTF.

The chain employs TRBV20-1 and TRBJ1-5; 8 bases fit TRBD1. This CDR3 contains 15 residues. Germline-derived CDR1 and CDR2 are DFQATT and SNEGSKA (reference sequence). The junction had 8 bases not matched to a gene; V was cut back by 2 bases and J by 5 bases. CDR3 in amino acids: CSARSRDRNHQPQHF. CDR3 in DNA: TGCAGTGCTAGATCACGGGACAGGAACCATCAGCCCCAGCATTTT.

This clonotype was found many times. V gene TRBV28 combines with J gene TRBJ2-7; D uncertain. V gave up 1 base and J gave up 2 bases, with 12 bases separating them. CDR3 size: 15 residues. Germline lookup yields CDR1 MDHEN and CDR2 SYDVKM. The CDR3 sequence: CASSLYLIPAYEQYF. The CDR3 DNA reads as TGTGCCAGCAGTTTATACCTGATTCCAGCCTACGAGCAGTACTTC.

This clonotype was observed at least ten times. The genes are TRBV12-5 and TRBJ1-2, with 8 positions matching TRBD1. CDR1 and CDR2 (germline): LGHNT, FRNRAP. The V gene end was trimmed by 2 bases and the J gene end by 7 bases; junction bases not matched to a gene: 9. CDR3 length: 15 amino acids. CDR3 nucleotide sequence: TGTGCTAGTGGTTTGCCACAGACAGGGGCTCTTGGCTACACCTTC. It yields the protein CASGLPQTGALGYTF.

Note on this clonotype: A read error is possible here, since a much larger clone lies one base away. The gene calls are TRBV5-1 and TRBJ1-1; D call uncertain. Germline CDR1 is SGHRS and CDR2 is YFSETQ. This CDR3 comprises 12 residues. The CDR3 reads CANSMGFTEAFF. The CDR3, as DNA: TGCGCCAACAGCATGGGGTTCACTGAAGCTTTCTTT.

This clonotype was seen repeatedly, ten times or more. V usage is TRBV20-1 and J usage is TRBJ1-4; 9 bases match TRBD1. Germline trimming cut 5 bases from V and 6 bases from J; bases unmatched to any gene: 7. The V gene's germline CDR1 is DFQATT and CDR2 SNEGSKA (reference sequence). CDR3 length: 14 amino acids. CDR3 nucleotide sequence: TGCAGTGCTGTACTGACAGGGGGATATGAAAAACTGTTTTTT. It encodes CSAVLTGGYEKLFF.

This clonotype has a count of ten or more. This chain connects TRBV28 to TRBJ1-3; D gene unclear. CDR3 size: 17 residues. Germline V CDR1 and CDR2: MDHEN, SYDVKM. With 3 bases removed from V and 0 bases from J, the gap between germline ends came to 15 bases. The CDR3 DNA is TGTGCCAGCAGTTTCTCGATGACGGGGAGCTCTGGAAACACCATATATTTT. Its translation is CASSFSMTGSSGNTIYF.

In its sample, this clonotype was seen a few times. The junction departs from the called germline gene at one end, perhaps through a read error. This chain links TRBV12-3 or TRBV12-4 with TRBJ2-7; 7 nucleotides match TRBD1. The CDR3 runs 14 residues. The CDR3 nucleotides read TGTGCCAGCAGTCGACAGGGTTTCTCTTACGAGCAGTGCTTC. Its translation is CASSRQGFSYEQCF.

This clonotype was counted many times. This chain connects TRBV30 to TRBJ1-6; tentative D call: TRBD1 (6 bases). The ends were cut back, 5 bases at V and 9 bases at J, with 11 bases in the middle. This CDR3 spans 12 amino acids. Germline V gives CDR1 GTSNPN, CDR2 SVGIG (reference sequence). The CDR3 DNA sequence: TGTGCCTGGGACGGGGGCTCTTCACCCCTCCACTTT. Translating gives CAWDGGSSPLHF. Variable domain in full (rest from reference TRBV30 and TRBJ1-6): SQTIHQWPATLVQPVGSPLSLECTVEGTSNPNLYWYRQAAGRGLQLLFYSVGIGQISSEVPQNLSASRPQDRQFILSSKKLLLSDSGFYLCAWDGGSSPLHFGNGTRLTVT.

The CDR3 DNA sequence: TGTGCCAGCAGCTTGCAAACGGGACTCGTAAACAATGAGCAGTTCTTC. The encoded protein is CASSLQTGLVNNEQFF. The chain employs TRBV5-6 and TRBJ2-1; the D gene is possibly TRBD2 (6 bases). The CDR3 consists of 16 residues. Per the germline V gene, CDR1 is SGHDT and CDR2 is YYEEEE. Trimming removed 1 base at V and 5 bases at J, with 16 bases between.

This clonotype was seen a handful of times. This may come from a read error, since a much larger clone is one base off. The rearrangement links TRBV30 to TRBJ2-2; D may be TRBD1 (6 bases). CDR1 and CDR2 from the germline V gene are GTSNPN and SVGIG (reference sequence). Trimming removed 0 bases from V and 2 bases from J, with 10 bases in between. This CDR3 has 15 amino acids. In DNA, the CDR3 is TGTGCCTGGAGTGTAGCAGGGGTCAACACCGGGGAGCTGTTTTTT. Protein sequence: CAWSVAGVNTGELFF.

The chain employs TRBV27 and TRBJ2-5, with 8 nucleotides matching TRBD1. This CDR3 spans 13 amino acids. From germline, CDR1 is MNHEY and CDR2 SMNVEV (reference sequence). V shed 6 bases, J shed 6 bases, and the junction held 6 bases outside the gene matches. The CDR3 loop reads CASSPTGGKTQYF. The CDR3 DNA follows: TGTGCCAGCAGCCCCACAGGGGGAAAGACCCAGTACTTC.

The table lists this clonotype with a few counts. The chain uses TRBV18 and TRBJ2-3, with D possibly TRBD2 on 5 matching bases. Germline assignment: CDR1 KGHSH and CDR2 LQKENI. The CDR3 length is 16 residues. V lost 2 bases and J 4 bases, leaving 16 bases between the germline ends. The CDR3 region has the DNA TGTGCCAGCTCACCAATCGGACTCGATTCGGCAGATACGCAGTATTTT. This encodes CASSPIGLDSADTQYF.

The chain couples TRBV5-1 to TRBJ1-4; weak D call: TRBD1 (6 bases). CDR1 and CDR2 from the germline V gene are SGHRS and YFSETQ. Trimming took 4 bases from V and 3 from J, leaving 13 bases between them. CDR3 length equals 15 residues. The DNA of the CDR3 is TGCGCCAGCAGCCGGCGACAGGCACCTAATGAAAAACTGTTTTTT. Translation gives CASSRRQAPNEKLFF.

The chain couples TRBV24-1 to TRBJ1-2, with D perhaps matching TRBD1 (5 bases). The germline CDR1 and CDR2 sequences are KGHDR and SFDVKD. Trimming removed 5 bases from V and 3 bases from J, with 9 bases in between. The CDR3 spans 13 residues. The CDR3 sequence is CATSGGGDYGYTF. The CDR3 DNA reads TGTGCCACCAGTGGTGGGGGAGACTATGGCTACACCTTC.

There are a few counts of this clonotype. This chain joins TRBV7-8 and TRBJ2-4; D ambiguous. Trimming took off 5 bases at V and 1 base at J, with 12 bases between the two ends. The CDR3 runs to 15 residues. Germline CDR1 reads SGHVS; CDR2 reads FQNEAQ. In DNA, the CDR3 is TGTGCCAGCAGCGACACGCAACAGGCCAAAAACATTCAGTACTTC. It is translated as CASSDTQQAKNIQYF.

The genes are TRBV5-1 and TRBJ1-2; TRBD1 might be the D (5 bases). The germline gives CDR1 SGHRS, CDR2 YFSETQ. V lost 0 bases and J lost 3, with 12 bases in between. CDR3 length: 15 residues. The CDR3 sequence: CASSLVLGEDYGYTF. CDR3 in DNA: TGCGCCAGCAGCTTGGTGCTGGGGGAAGACTATGGCTACACCTTC.

This sequence joins TRBV19 and TRBJ2-1; 7 bases agree with TRBD1. The CDR3 has 20 residues. The V segment lost 5 bases and the J segment 0 bases; nucleotides outside the gene matches: 19. Germline V gene data show CDR1 as LNHDA and CDR2 as SQIVND (reference sequence). The CDR3: CASSVKKTGNFLSSYNEQFF. The CDR3 DNA reads as TGTGCCAGTAGTGTCAAAAAGACAGGGAACTTCCTTAGCTCCTACAATGAGCAGTTCTTC.

This clonotype showed up many times. The V and J genes are TRBV7-2 and TRBJ1-1, with a possible D match to TRBD1 (5 bases). Trimming took off 1 base at V and 2 bases at J, with 14 bases between the two ends. Germline V CDR1 and CDR2: SGHTA, FQGNSA. The CDR3 has 16 amino acids. The CDR3 protein is CASSLDRNLANTEAFF. CDR3 in DNA: TGTGCCAGCAGCTTAGACAGGAACTTGGCTAACACTGAAGCTTTCTTT.